What follows describes a single TCR beta chain. CDR3 length: 15 amino acids. J lost 3 bases, V lost 5 bases, and 6 bases had no gene match. Germline assignment: CDR1 SGHAT and CDR2 FQNNGV. The sample belongs to a study of blood T cell repertoires in COVID-19. Sequencing used immunoSEQ multiplex PCR; TCRdb keeps in-frame clones, though not all of them. The repertoire has 150,000 or so clones, approximately 79% of them found once; the top ten carry roughly 8%. Enrolment of Seattle patients took place during active infection, and they were followed longitudinally. The sample was peripheral blood. The chain combines TRBV11-2 with TRBJ2-7; 11 bases agree with TRBD2. The receptor was derived from a woman in her fifties or sixties with COVID-19, enrolled during active disease. CDR3 DNA sequence: TGTGCCAGCAGCCGGACTAGCGGGTCAGACTACGAGCAGTACTTC. Protein: CASSRTSGSDYEQYF.